This T cell receptor beta chain was sequenced in a study of shared clonotypes between healthy human individuals. This table comes from immunoSEQ multiplex PCR, and its TCRdb copy is limited to in-frame clones, with some not included. The table includes approximately 1.4 million clones, around 98% detected once. The receptor comes from a man aged 30-40 years in good health. Sequenced sample: naive CD4+ T cells sorted from blood. The subset: CD45RA+ positively selected.

CDR3 nucleotide sequence: TGTGCCAGCAGCTCAGGGTCCGATAGCAATCAGCCCCAGCATTTT. It yields the protein CASSSGSDSNQPQHF. The chain links TRBV5-4 to TRBJ1-5; possibly TRBD1 for D (5 bases). Germline V gene sequence: CDR1 SGHNT, CDR2 YYREEE (reference sequence). The CDR3 totals 15 residues. Between the trimmed V and J ends, which lost 3 bases and 0 bases, there was a span of 10 bases.